This T cell receptor beta chain is from a study of post-analysis software for immune sequencing data. For the study at large: The disease courses spanned relapsing-remitting, secondary progressive and progressive-relapsing forms of multiple sclerosis. Study-wide results and limits: Compared against controls, patients with multiple sclerosis displayed significantly lower normalized Chao1 diversity. Five TRBV segments, including TRBV5-6, TRBV5-1 and TRBV20-1, were more frequent in patients than controls. Clustering by F measure revealed strong co-clustering among samples prepared together in one batch.

Unique molecular identifiers had been added to the TCR beta cDNA libraries. The yield from roughly 1 to 10 million T cells was roughly 0.5 million cDNA molecules in total. TCRdb re-analysed the PCR reads in MiXCR, keeping a single row per CDR3 protein. The table records hundreds of thousands of distinct CDR3 sequences, approximately 53% of them present only once. About this clonotype itself: What it binds is unknown.

The germline V and J ends were trimmed by 6 bases and 11 bases, with 19 bases remaining between them. The CDR3 runs to 12 residues. Looked up from germline, CDR1 is SQVTM and CDR2 is ANQGSEA. Sequenced material: blood. The gene calls are TRBV29-1 and TRBJ2-5; D may match TRBD1 or TRBD2 (5 bases each). This TCR derives from a girl aged 5-17 years with multiple sclerosis. CDR3 in DNA: TGCAGCGTCCTCGGGGCCCCCAGAGAGCAGTACTTC. This encodes CSVLGAPREQYF.